This TCR beta chain came from a study of T and B cells in COVID-19 patients. TRB rearrangements were amplified by multiplex PCR with BIOMED2 TRB-A/B primers. TCRdb reprocessed the multiplex PCR reads via MiXCR and lists one record per CDR3 protein. The repertoire has 20,000 to 25,000 distinct CDR3 sequences, about 32% of them found once; the top ten carry 2.5% to 3%. Each TRB amplification used roughly 220-550 ng of genomic DNA from blood. This CDR3 has 14 residues. Germline loops: CDR1 MRHNA, CDR2 SNTAGT. The V and J ends lost 2 bases and 6 bases, in that order; junction bases with no gene match: 0. The V and J genes are TRBV6-4 and TRBJ2-2, with 10 bases matching TRBD2. The sequenced sample was blood. The TCR sequence derives from a human donor who had recovered from COVID-19. CDR3 sequence: CASSDGTSAGELFF. In nucleotides, the CDR3 is TGTGCCAGCAGTGACGGGACTAGCGCCGGGGAGCTGTTTTTT.